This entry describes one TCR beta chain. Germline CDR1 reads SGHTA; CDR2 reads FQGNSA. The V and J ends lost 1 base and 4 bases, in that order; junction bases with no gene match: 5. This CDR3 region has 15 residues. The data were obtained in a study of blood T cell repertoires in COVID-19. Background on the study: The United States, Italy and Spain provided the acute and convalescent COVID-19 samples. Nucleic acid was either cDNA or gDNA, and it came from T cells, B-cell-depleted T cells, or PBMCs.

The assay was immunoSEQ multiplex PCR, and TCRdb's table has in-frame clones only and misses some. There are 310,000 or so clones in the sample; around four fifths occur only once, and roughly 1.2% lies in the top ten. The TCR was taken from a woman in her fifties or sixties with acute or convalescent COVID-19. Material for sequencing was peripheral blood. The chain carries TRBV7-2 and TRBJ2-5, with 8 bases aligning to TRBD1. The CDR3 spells CASSLGQGNRETQYF. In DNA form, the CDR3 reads TGTGCCAGCAGCTTAGGACAGGGGAACCGAGAGACCCAGTACTTC.